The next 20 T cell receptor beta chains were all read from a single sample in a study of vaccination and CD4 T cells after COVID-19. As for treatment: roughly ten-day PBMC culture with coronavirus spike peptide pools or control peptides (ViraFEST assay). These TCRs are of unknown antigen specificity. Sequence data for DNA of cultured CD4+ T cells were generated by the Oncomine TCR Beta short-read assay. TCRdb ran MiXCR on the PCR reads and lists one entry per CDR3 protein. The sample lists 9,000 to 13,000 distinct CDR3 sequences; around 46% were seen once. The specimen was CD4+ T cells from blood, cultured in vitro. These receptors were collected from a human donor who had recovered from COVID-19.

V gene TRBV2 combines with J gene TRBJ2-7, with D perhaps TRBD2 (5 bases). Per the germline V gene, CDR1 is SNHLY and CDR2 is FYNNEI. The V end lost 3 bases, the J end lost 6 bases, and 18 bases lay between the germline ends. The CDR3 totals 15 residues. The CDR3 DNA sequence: TGTGCCAGCAGTGAGGCTGGACTCGCGGGTGTCGAGCAGTACTTC. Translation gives CASSEAGLAGVEQYF.

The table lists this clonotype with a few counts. CDR3 sequence: CSANGEGRPNYGYTF. The CDR3 bases are TGCAGTGCTAACGGGGAGGGGAGACCTAACTATGGCTACACCTTC. The chain combines TRBV20-1 with TRBJ1-2, with a tentative D call TRBD1 (5 bases). The CDR3 loop spans 15 amino acids. Germline CDR1 is DFQATT and CDR2 is SNEGSKA (reference sequence). Trimming left V 4 bases short and J 0 bases short, with 15 bases between.

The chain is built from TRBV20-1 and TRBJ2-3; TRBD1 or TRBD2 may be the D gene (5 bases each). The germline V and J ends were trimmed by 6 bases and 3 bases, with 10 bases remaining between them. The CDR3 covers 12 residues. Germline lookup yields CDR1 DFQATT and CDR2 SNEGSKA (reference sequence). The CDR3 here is CSAAGGTDTQYF. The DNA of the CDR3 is TGCAGTGCGGCTGGGGGAACAGATACGCAGTATTTT.

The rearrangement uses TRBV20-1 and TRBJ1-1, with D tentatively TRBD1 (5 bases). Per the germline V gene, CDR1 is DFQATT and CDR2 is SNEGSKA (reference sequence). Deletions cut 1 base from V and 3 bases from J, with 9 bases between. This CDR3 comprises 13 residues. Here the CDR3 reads CSARGGWDTEAFF. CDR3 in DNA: TGCAGTGCTAGAGGGGGGTGGGACACTGAAGCTTTCTTT.

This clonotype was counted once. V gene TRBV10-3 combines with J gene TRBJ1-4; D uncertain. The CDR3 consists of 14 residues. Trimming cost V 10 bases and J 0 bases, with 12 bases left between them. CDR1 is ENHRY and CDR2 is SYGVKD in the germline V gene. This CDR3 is CASNKLATNEKLFF. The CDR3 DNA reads TGTGCCAGCAATAAATTAGCAACTAATGAAAAACTGTTTTTT.

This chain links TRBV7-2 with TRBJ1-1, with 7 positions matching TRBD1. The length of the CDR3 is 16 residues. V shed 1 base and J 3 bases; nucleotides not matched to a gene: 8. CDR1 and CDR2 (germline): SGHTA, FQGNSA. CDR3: CASSLERTGRYTEAFF. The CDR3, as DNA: TGTGCCAGCAGCTTAGAGAGGACAGGACGGTACACTGAAGCTTTCTTT.

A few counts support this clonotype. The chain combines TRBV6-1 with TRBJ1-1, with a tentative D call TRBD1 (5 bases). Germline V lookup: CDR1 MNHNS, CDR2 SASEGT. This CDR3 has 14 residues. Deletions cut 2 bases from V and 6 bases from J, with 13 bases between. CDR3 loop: CASSELRTRAEAFF. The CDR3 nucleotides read TGTGCCAGCAGTGAACTAAGGACAAGGGCTGAAGCTTTCTTT.

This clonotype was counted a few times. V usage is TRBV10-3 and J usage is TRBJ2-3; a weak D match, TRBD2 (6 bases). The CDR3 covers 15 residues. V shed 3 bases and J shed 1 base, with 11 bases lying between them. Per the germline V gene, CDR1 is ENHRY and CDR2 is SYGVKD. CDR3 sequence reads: CAISEQRAGTDTQYF. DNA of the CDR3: TGTGCCATCAGTGAACAGCGGGCGGGCACAGATACGCAGTATTTT.

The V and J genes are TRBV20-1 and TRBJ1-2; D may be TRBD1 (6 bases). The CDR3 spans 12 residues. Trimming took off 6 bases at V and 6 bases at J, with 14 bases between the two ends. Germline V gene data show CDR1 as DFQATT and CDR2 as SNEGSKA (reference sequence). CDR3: CSARTGYNGYTF. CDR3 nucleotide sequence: TGCAGTGCGCGAACAGGGTACAATGGCTACACCTTC.

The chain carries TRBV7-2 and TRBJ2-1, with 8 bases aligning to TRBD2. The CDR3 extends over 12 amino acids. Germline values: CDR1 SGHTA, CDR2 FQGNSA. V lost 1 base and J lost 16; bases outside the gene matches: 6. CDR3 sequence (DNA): TGTGCCAGCAGCTTAGAGGTAGCGGGGCTATTCTTC. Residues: CASSLEVAGLFF.

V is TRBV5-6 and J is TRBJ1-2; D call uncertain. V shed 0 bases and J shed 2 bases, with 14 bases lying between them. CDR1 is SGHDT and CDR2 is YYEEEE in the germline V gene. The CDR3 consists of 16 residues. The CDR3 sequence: CASSLGGLQINYGYTF. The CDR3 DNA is TGTGCCAGCAGCTTGGGAGGGTTGCAGATAAACTATGGCTACACCTTC.

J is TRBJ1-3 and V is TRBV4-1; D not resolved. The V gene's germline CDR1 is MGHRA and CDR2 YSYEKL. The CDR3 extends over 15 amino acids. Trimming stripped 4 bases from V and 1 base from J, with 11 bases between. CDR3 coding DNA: TGCGCCAGCAGCCTACGGACGGAATCTGGAAACACCATATATTTT. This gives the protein CASSLRTESGNTIYF.

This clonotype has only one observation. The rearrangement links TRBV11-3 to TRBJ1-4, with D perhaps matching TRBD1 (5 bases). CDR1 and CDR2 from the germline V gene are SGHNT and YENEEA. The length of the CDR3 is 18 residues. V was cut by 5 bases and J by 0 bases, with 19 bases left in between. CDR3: CASSVIRGTIATNEKLFF. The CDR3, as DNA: TGTGCCAGCAGCGTAATCCGTGGGACCATTGCAACTAATGAAAAACTGTTTTTT.

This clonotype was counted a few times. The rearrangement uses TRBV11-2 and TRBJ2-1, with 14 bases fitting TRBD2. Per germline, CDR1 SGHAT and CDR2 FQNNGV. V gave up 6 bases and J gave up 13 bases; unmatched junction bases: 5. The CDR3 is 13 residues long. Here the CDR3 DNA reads TGTGCCAGCAGGGGACTAGCGGGGGTGCGACAGTTCTTC. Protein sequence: CASRGLAGVRQFF.

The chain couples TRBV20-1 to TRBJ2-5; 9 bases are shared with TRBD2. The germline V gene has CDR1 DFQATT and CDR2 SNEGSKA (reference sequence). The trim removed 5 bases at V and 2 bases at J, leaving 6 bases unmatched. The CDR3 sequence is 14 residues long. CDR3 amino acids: CSAWASGVQETQYF. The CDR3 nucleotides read TGCAGTGCTTGGGCTAGCGGGGTTCAAGAGACCCAGTACTTC.

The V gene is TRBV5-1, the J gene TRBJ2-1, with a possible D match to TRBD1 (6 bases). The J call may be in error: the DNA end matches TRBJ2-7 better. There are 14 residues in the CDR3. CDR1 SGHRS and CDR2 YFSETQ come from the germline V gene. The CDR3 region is CASSLDRDTYEQYF. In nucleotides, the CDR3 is TGCGCCAGCAGCTTGGACAGGGATACCTACGAGCAGTACTTC.

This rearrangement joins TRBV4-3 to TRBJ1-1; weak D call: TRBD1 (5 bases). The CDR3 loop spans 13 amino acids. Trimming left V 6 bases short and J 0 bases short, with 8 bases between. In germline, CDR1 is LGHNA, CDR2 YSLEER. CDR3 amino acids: CASRRQMNTEAFF. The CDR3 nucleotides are TGCGCCAGCAGACGACAGATGAACACTGAAGCTTTCTTT.

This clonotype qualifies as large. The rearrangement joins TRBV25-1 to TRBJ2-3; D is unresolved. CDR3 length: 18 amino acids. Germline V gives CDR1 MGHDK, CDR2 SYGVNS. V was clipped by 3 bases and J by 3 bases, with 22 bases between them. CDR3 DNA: TGTGCCAGCAGTGACCTTACCCGACGGTTCGGCCTGACAGATACGCAGTATTTT. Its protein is CASSDLTRRFGLTDTQYF.

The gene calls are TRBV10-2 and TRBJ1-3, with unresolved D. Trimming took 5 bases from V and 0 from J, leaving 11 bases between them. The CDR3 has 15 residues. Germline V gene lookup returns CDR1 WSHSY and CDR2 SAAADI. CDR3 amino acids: CASSHGTGSGNTIYF. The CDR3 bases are TGCGCCAGCAGTCACGGAACCGGCTCTGGAAACACCATATATTTT.

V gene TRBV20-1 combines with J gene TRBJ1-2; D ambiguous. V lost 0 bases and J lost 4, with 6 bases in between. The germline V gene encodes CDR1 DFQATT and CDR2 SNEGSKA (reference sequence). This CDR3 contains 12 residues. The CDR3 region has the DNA TGCAGTGCTAGAGATGAACTCTATGGCTACACCTTC. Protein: CSARDELYGYTF.